The rows below give T cell receptor beta chains drawn from one sample of a study of OX40 agonist ivuxolimab in advanced cancers. Clones were read by immunoSEQ multiplex PCR, and TCRdb kept only the in-frame ones, dropping some. The data show about 11,000 clones, over 65% seen once. Here the sequenced sample was CD4+ or CD8+ T cells sorted from blood, taken in a trial of the OX40 agonist ivuxolimab. The source is an adult with an advanced solid tumor such as melanoma, head and neck, liver or kidney cancer. The CDR3 runs from the conserved cysteine through the conserved F or W. A D gene is named only where the DNA matches it firmly.

v_gene | d_gene | CDR3aa
TRBV5-5 | TRBD2 | CASSLELAGGRETQYF
TRBV6-5 | TRBD1 | CASSSDGDSSYEQYF
TRBV5-1 | - | CASSLAGELYGYTF
TRBV6-1 | TRBD1 | CASKPRDSSFMEQFF
TRBV27 | TRBD1 | CASSTGGTGISYEQYF
TRBV27 | TRBD1 | CASSQGQGNRNEQFF
TRBV6-5 | - | CASSRAENTEAFF
TRBV5-1 | - | CASSLGIGLNTEAFF
TRBV13 | TRBD1 | CASSLELTGETDTQYF
TRBV5-4 | - | CASSSWGGSRELFF
TRBV29-1 | TRBD2 | CSVEDPSEREVPQETQYF
TRBV21-1 | - | CASSPPPLEQYF
TRBV5-1 | - | CASSIQDASGDEQYF
TRBV12-5 | - | CASGSEAYNEQFF
TRBV6-1 | - | CASSVMAGESYEQYF
TRBV6-5 | - | CASSRSFERTQPQHF
TRBV4-1 | TRBD2 | CASSQVTSGGAEDTQYF
TRBV7-9 | - | CASSPPSTTGELFF
TRBV6-6 | - | CASSYPGQFYGYTF
TRBV7-9 | TRBD1 | CASRMTGTGVHYYEQYF
TRBV19 | - | CASSPRDDFYSNQPQHF
TRBV6-5 | TRBD2 | CASSFLAGELYEQYF
TRBV7-9 | - | CASSLGRGYEQYF
TRBV5-1 | - | CASSGNTQYF
TRBV6-5 | TRBD1 | CASSYSQGVTNEQYF